This TCR beta chain was recovered during a study of blood T cell repertoires in COVID-19. Study-level background: Acute and convalescent COVID-19 samples came from the United States, Italy and Spain.

A Seattle source enrolled patients during active infection and followed them longitudinally. Sequenced by immunoSEQ multiplex PCR; TCRdb stores in-frame clones only, minus some. The sample consists of roughly 500,000 clones, 85% to 90% of them appearing once. Per germline, CDR1 LGHDT and CDR2 YNNKEL (reference sequence). The V and J ends lost 6 bases and 7 bases respectively, with 18 bases between them. The CDR3 sequence is 14 residues long. Sequencing used peripheral blood. The TCR comes from a man younger than 35 with COVID-19, enrolled during active disease. The chain couples TRBV3-1 (or the pseudogene TRBV3-2) to TRBJ2-5; maybe TRBD1 (5 bases). CDR3 protein: CASSPQGGAGTQYF. In DNA form, the CDR3 reads TGTGCCAGCAGTCCCCAGGGTGGGGCAGGGACCCAGTACTTC.